One TCR beta chain is described in this entry. Its specificity is not known. This sample was taken from a study of neoadjuvant nivolumab and ipilimumab in lung cancer. General study points: Only two of four nivolumab-treated tumors gained richness and clonality by surgery.

The repertoire was sequenced with immunoSEQ multiplex PCR; TCRdb's copy has only in-frame clones and lacks some. Of around 550 clones in the sample, 75% to 95% were seen once. The V gene end was trimmed by 7 bases and the J gene end by 3 bases; junction bases not matched to a gene: 8. Germline CDR1 MNHNY, CDR2 SVGAGI (reference sequence). This CDR3 comprises 15 residues. The specimen was tumor tissue, collected before neoadjuvant nivolumab, alone or with ipilimumab. The sequence derives from an adult with non-small cell lung cancer. Some clones in this sample may be carry-over from other donors' samples. The rearrangement links TRBV6-6 to TRBJ1-2; 10 positions agree with TRBD1. In DNA, the CDR3 is TGTGCCAGCAATATCCTCGGGACAGGGGACTATGGCTACACCTTC. Protein: CASNILGTGDYGYTF.